This TCR beta chain was captured in a study of blood T cells in healthy people across ages. The CDR3 runs 12 residues. Germline-derived CDR1 and CDR2 are ENHRY and SYGVKD. Trimming stripped 3 bases from V and 3 bases from J, with 5 bases between. Study outcomes and limitations: The fall in TCR beta diversity per million T cells was roughly linear with age.

With respect to this clonotype: Its target is unknown.

Next came a second PCR, run for about 7 to 12 cycles, which used a sample-barcoded 5' primer along with a J-beta primer mix. MiXCR, run by TCRdb on the 5' RACE reads, gives a single entry per CDR3 protein. The sample consists of 600,000 to 800,000 distinct CDR3 sequences, approximately 21% of them appearing once. This TCR was sampled from an older man in good health. The material sequenced was blood. This chain uses TRBV10-3 with TRBJ1-2, with D hard to call. Here the CDR3 reads CAISDRDYGYTF. CDR3 DNA sequence: TGTGCCATCAGTGATCGGGACTATGGCTACACCTTC.